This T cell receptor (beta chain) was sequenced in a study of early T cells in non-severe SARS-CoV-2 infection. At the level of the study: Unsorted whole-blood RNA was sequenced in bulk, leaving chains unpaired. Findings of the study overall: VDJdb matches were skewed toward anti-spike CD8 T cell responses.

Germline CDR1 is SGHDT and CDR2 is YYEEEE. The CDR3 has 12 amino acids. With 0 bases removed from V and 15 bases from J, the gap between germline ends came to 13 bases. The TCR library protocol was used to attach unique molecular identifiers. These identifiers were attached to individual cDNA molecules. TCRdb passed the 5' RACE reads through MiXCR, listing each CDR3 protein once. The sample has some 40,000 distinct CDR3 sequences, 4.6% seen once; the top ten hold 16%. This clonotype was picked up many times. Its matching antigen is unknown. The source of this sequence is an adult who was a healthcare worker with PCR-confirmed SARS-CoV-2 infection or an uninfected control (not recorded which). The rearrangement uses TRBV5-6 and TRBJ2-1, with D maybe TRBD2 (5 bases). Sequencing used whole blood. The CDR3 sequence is CASSLAAGLLFF. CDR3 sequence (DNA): TGTGCCAGCAGCTTGGCCGCAGGACTGCTGTTCTTC.